This T cell receptor (beta chain) was documented in a study of shared clonotypes between healthy human individuals. Losses at the gene ends were 1 base for V and 2 bases for J; bases not matched to a gene: 3. The CDR3 spans 15 residues. Per the germline V gene, CDR1 is SGHTA and CDR2 is FQGNSA. Execution of the assay was at deep level. When replicate PCRs were run on unsorted PBMC, they used 250 to 300 ng DNA, 30,000 to 35,000 T cell genomes. The authors sequenced unsorted PBMC DNA on ten immunoSEQ deep assay plates. Source study methods: Filtering differed for immunoSEQ, which gave only junction sequences without quality scores. TCRdb keeps only in-frame clones here, not all; method: immunoSEQ multiplex PCR. V, J and clone size derive from that table, while D and trimming were established from the DNA sequence. The table includes a few hundred thousand clones, 70% to 80% detected once.

This rearrangement joins TRBV7-2 to TRBJ2-5, with TRBD1 matching 8 bases. The sequencing input was PBMCs. The sequence came from a woman aged 40 to 55 in good health. Some clones in this sample may be carry-over from other donors' samples. The CDR3 spells CASSLVGTGQETQYF. CDR3 sequence (DNA): TGTGCCAGCAGCTTAGTGGGGACAGGTCAAGAGACCCAGTACTTC.